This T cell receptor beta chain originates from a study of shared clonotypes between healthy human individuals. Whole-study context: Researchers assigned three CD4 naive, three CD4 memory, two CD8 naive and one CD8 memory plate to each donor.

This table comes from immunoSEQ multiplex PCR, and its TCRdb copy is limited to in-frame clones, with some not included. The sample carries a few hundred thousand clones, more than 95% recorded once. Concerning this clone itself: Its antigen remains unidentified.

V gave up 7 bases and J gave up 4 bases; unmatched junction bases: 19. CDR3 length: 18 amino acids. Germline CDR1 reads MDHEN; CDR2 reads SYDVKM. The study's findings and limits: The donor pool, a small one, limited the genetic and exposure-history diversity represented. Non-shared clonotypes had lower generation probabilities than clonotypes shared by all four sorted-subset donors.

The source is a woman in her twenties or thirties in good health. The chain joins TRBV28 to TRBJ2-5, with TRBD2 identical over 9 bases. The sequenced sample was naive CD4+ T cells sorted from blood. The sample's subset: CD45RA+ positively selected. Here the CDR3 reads CASTPSGPGLALLETQYF. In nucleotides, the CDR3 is TGTGCCAGCACCCCGAGCGGTCCGGGACTAGCTCTCCTAGAGACCCAGTACTTC.